This T cell receptor beta chain originates from a study of T cell changes during pregnancy in multiple sclerosis. The assay was immunoSEQ multiplex PCR, and TCRdb's table has in-frame clones only and misses some. The sample gives more than 45,000 clones, 93% of which show up once; under 5% is in the top ten. Between the trimmed V and J ends, which lost 1 base and 0 bases, there was a span of 13 bases. The CDR3 totals 16 residues. In germline, CDR1 is LNHNV, CDR2 YYDKDF (reference sequence). The source was CD8+ T cells from peripheral blood mononuclear cells, collected in the second trimester of pregnancy. The clonotype comes from a female donor with multiple sclerosis, enrolled in a pregnancy study. The chain couples TRBV15 to TRBJ2-7; D perhaps matches TRBD1 (6 bases). CDR3: CATSRGRGQSSYEQYF. CDR3 coding DNA: TGTGCCACCAGCAGAGGAAGGGGACAATCCTCCTACGAGCAGTACTTC.